This T cell receptor (beta chain) derives from a study of beta chain features in type 1 diabetes (dated by TCRdb to between 2017 and 2018). Regarding the study in general: Mean age, gender distribution, total cell number and subset yield did not differ between patients and healthy donors. Naive and central memory subsets were obtained from all 30 or so donors, but regulatory and stem cell-like memory subsets were isolated from only 8 patients and roughly 8 healthy donors. A total of 100 million to 140 million sorted cells were examined across all samples, and the number of cells per subset was strongly correlated with RNA yield. The study compared TCRB repertoires of sorted circulating CD4+ T cell subsets between recently diagnosed type 1 diabetes patients and matched healthy donors.

From each donor, a single peripheral blood sample of 90 to 150 mL on average was drawn into heparinised tubes. Using a panel that included CD45RO, CCR7, CD25, CD127, CD95 and CD27, naive, central memory, regulatory and stem cell-like memory CD4+ T cells were sorted on a BD FACSAria II. All sorted populations exceeded 98% purity. Right away, PBMCs were isolated by Lymphoprep density gradient centrifugation and were stained directly, with no culture step. So that batch effects would be minimized, each experiment stained and sorted samples in pairs, pairing one healthy donor with one patient. Beyond this particular receptor, the publication reports: Because cDNA rather than genomic DNA was sequenced, highly expressing activated cells could have been over-represented, although no difference in activation and CD3 levels was found between groups. In all four CD4+ subsets, TCRB CDR3 length was moderately but significantly shorter in type 1 diabetes patients. PCR may preferentially amplify shorter templates, but because patient and control samples were amplified and corrected together, any resulting skew would affect both groups equally. The naive, central memory and regulatory TCRB repertoires appeared to resemble one another more closely among patients than among healthy donors. HLA sub-analyses involved small numbers of individuals, so any influence of HLA type on TCRB rearrangement remained unresolved. At VDJ recombination sites, patients with type 1 diabetes made fewer insertions and deleted more nucleotides, a pattern implying thymic rearrangement abnormalities.

Reading from cysteine to phenylalanine, the CDR3 counts 13 amino acids. Of all the DNA, just the CDR3 is kept, 39 bases in frame from base 1. Trimming at the junction amounts to 3 bases on V and 6 bases on J, and the germline ends lie 10 bases apart. The germline V gene encodes CDR1 LNHDA and CDR2 SQIVND (reference sequence). The entire amount of isolated RNA was reverse transcribed using the High Capacity cDNA Reverse Transcription Kit, so the sequenced TCRB transcripts were expressed ones. Naive, central memory and regulatory T cell samples underwent deep immunoSEQ sequencing, averaging about 3.57 million total reads per sample. Sorted cells were lysed in RLT buffer and RNA was extracted with DNase-treated RNeasy Micro or Mini kits, depending on cell number. To prevent cross-contamination, each cell subset was processed individually, whereas patient and healthy donor samples were processed jointly. The immunoSEQ multiplex PCR was used to amplify TCRB sequences from cDNA, yielding 87-bp fragments that span the CDR3 region. Sequencing of the amplicons was performed on the Illumina HiSeq platform. As for how the authors treated the data: PCR bias was corrected computationally using synthetic template baselines, and reads within Hamming distance 2 were collapsed, with unmergeable singletons discarded. Reads were aligned against IMGT to assign V, D and J genes, CDR3 length and insertions or deletions at six rearrangement sites. Clonotype counts were normalized to sorted cell number within each subset before computing true diversity and Gini coefficients with the tcR R package. The overlap coefficient, calculated on TCRB nucleotide sequences, was used to quantify repertoire sharing. Out-of-frame TCRB sequences from naive cells were analyzed as a proxy for the pre-selection repertoire. The source is immuneACCESS, and TCRdb retained only in-frame sequences with V and J called. Part of the clones is not carried over; for the studies checked, unresolved V genes explain less than half of this, and the remainder is unexplained. V and J calls and clone size are those listed in that table; D and trimming were worked out from the DNA. The sample table records about 900,000 clones; 17% of these occur just once. 0.023% of the sample goes to the ten largest clones.

This clone turned up a few times. The antigen it binds to is not known. Nothing much larger sits one base from this clone, and base qualities are not available. The clonotype originates from a young woman in good health. Recombination linked TRBV19 to TRBJ2-3, with TRBD1 tentatively as D gene (6 bases match). Sequenced: naive CD4+ T cells from blood. Taken with the paper, the label for cell subset or site translates to: true naive CD4+ T cells. The nucleotide sequence is given as TGTGCCAGTAGTATGAGACAGGCGGATACGCAGTATTTT. It specifies CASSMRQADTQYF.